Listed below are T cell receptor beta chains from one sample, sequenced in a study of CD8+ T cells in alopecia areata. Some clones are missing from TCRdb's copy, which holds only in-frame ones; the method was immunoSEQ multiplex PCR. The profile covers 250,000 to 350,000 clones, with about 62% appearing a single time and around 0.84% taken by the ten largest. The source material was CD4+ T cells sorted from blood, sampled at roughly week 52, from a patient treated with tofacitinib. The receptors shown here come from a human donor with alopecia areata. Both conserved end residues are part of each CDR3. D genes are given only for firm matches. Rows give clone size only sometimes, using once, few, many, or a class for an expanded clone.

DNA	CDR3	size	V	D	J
TGTGCCAGCAGCCCAGCGGACAGAGGGTATCAACTGTTTTTT	CASSPADRGYQLFF	.	TRBV6-6	.	TRBJ1-4
TGTGCCAGCTCAGAAAGACGGATGGAAGAGACCCAGTACTTC	CASSERRMEETQYF	.	TRBV18	.	TRBJ2-5
TGTGCCTGGAGTGTACTCCCCGGACCGATGAATCAGCCCCAGCATTTT	CAWSVLPGPMNQPQHF	.	TRBV30	.	TRBJ1-5
TGTGCCAGCAGCCCCGGGACAGGGAGGTCAGACACTGAAGCTTTCTTT	CASSPGTGRSDTEAFF	.	TRBV13	TRBD1	TRBJ1-1
TGCAGCGTTGGAAGGGGCGGGAGCACAGATACGCAGTATTTT	CSVGRGGSTDTQYF	once	TRBV29-1	.	TRBJ2-3
TGCGCCAGCAGTGAGACCGGGATCCGCACAGATACGCAGTATTTT	CASSETGIRTDTQYF	few	TRBV10-2	.	TRBJ2-3
TGCGCCAGCAGCCAAGAAAGTCAGGGCGCAGATACGCAGTATTTT	CASSQESQGADTQYF	.	TRBV4-3	.	TRBJ2-3
TGCAGCGCTGCGACAGCCTACGAGCAGTACTTC	CSAATAYEQYF	few	TRBV29-1	.	TRBJ2-7
TGTGCCAGCAGCTCCGGACTAGCGGGATGGGATACGCAGTATTTT	CASSSGLAGWDTQYF	once	TRBV5-6	TRBD2	TRBJ2-3
TGTGCCAGTAGTAGGGCGACAGTGAACACTGAAGCTTTCTTT	CASSRATVNTEAFF	.	TRBV19	.	TRBJ1-1
TGTGCCTGGAGTGTACGGATGAGGGGAAATCAGCCCCAGCATTTT	CAWSVRMRGNQPQHF	.	TRBV30	.	TRBJ1-5
TGTGCCAGCAGCCTGGGACAGTCCTACGAGCAGTACTTC	CASSLGQSYEQYF	.	TRBV13	TRBD1	TRBJ2-7
TGTGCCTGGAGTAACCCAGGGATCCCCTACAATGAGCAGTTCTTC	CAWSNPGIPYNEQFF	.	TRBV30	.	TRBJ2-1
TGTGCCAGCAGTTTATGGGCCGGGACTAGCGAATCCCATGAGCAGTTCTTC	CASSLWAGTSESHEQFF	.	TRBV27	TRBD2	TRBJ2-1
TGTGCCAGTAGTGCTCTAGGGGGAGGGGAGCTGTTTTTT	CASSALGGGELFF	.	TRBV19	.	TRBJ2-2
TGTGCCAGCAGCTCCTCGACGGGCATACAAGAGACCCAGTACTTC	CASSSSTGIQETQYF	few	TRBV7-2	.	TRBJ2-5
TGTGCCAGCAGTTGGACAGGGGATAATGAGCAGTTCTTC	CASSWTGDNEQFF	.	TRBV27	TRBD1	TRBJ2-1
TGCGCCAGCAGCCAAATTCCAGGTTATGAGCAGTTCTTC	CASSQIPGYEQFF	.	TRBV5-1	.	TRBJ2-1
TGCAGCGTGGGTTGGTCTGGAAACACCATATATTTT	CSVGWSGNTIYF	.	TRBV29-1	.	TRBJ1-3
TGTGCCAGCAGCTTAGTCGTGGGGTCGGGCACCGGGGAGCTGTTTTTT	CASSLVVGSGTGELFF	.	TRBV7-8	.	TRBJ2-2
TGCGCCAGCAGCTTGGGGGTCGAGGCCAAAAACATTCAGTACTTC	CASSLGVEAKNIQYF	once	TRBV5-1	.	TRBJ2-4
TGCGCCAGCAGCTTGTCGGGGGCGAGCCAAGAGACCCAGTACTTC	CASSLSGASQETQYF	.	TRBV5-1	.	TRBJ2-5
TGTGCCACCAGCAGAGGCGGCCAGAACTACGAGCAGTACTTC	CATSRGGQNYEQYF	.	TRBV15	.	TRBJ2-7
TGTGCCAGCAGGACCGGGACGGAGTCCTCCGAGCAGTACTTC	CASRTGTESSEQYF	few	TRBV6-5	.	TRBJ2-7
TGTGCCAGCAGCCGGACTAGCCCTAGCACAGATACGCAGTATTTT	CASSRTSPSTDTQYF	.	TRBV7-9	TRBD2	TRBJ2-3
TGTGCCTGGAGGACAGTTGAAGCTTTCTTT	CAWRTVEAFF	.	TRBV30	.	TRBJ1-1
TGTGCCTGGAACTTAGGGGATACGCAGTATTTT	CAWNLGDTQYF	.	TRBV30	.	TRBJ2-3
TGTGCCAGCAGCTTAGAAGATGGAAATGAGCAGTTCTTC	CASSLEDGNEQFF	once	TRBV11-2	.	TRBJ2-1
TGTGCCTGGAGTCCGAATAGCAATCAGCCCCAGCATTTT	CAWSPNSNQPQHF	.	TRBV30	.	TRBJ1-5
TGTGCCAGCCAGCCGGGACCCCGAGCTTACAATGAGCAGTTCTTC	CASQPGPRAYNEQFF	.	TRBV19	.	TRBJ2-1
TGTGCCAGCAGGAGGGGGCAGGGCACAGATACGCAGTATTTT	CASRRGQGTDTQYF	.	TRBV27	TRBD1	TRBJ2-3
TGTGCCTGGAGTGACGGGTCGGGATCTTCCTATAATTCACCCCTCCACTTT	CAWSDGSGSSYNSPLHF	.	TRBV30	.	TRBJ1-6
TGCGCCAGCAGCTTGCAGACAGGTACCACAGATACGCAGTATTTT	CASSLQTGTTDTQYF	few	TRBV5-1	.	TRBJ2-3
TGTGCCAGCAGCTACCGGGACCACACAGATACGCAGTATTTT	CASSYRDHTDTQYF	few	TRBV9	.	TRBJ2-3
TGCAGCGTCCAGAACATGGAGTTGAGGACCTTC	CSVQNMELRTF	.	TRBV29-1	.	TRBJ1-2
TGTGCCAGCAGCTTAAGAGGGGACAGGGCAAATGAGCAGTTCTTC	CASSLRGDRANEQFF	.	TRBV7-9	TRBD1	TRBJ2-1
TGTGCCAGCAGCCCAGGACAGAAAGAGACCCAGTACTTC	CASSPGQKETQYF	.	TRBV5-5	.	TRBJ2-5
TGTGCCAGCAGCTTCGGACAGGGGAACACTGAAGCTTTCTTT	CASSFGQGNTEAFF	.	TRBV7-9	TRBD1	TRBJ1-1
TGCAGCGTTTCAGTGGGTGAAAAACTGTTTTTT	CSVSVGEKLFF	.	TRBV29-1	.	TRBJ1-4
TGTGCCAGCACCCAATCCAGGGCAGACTACAATCAGCCCCAGCATTTT	CASTQSRADYNQPQHF	.	TRBV2	.	TRBJ1-5
TGTGCCTGGAGCCGGACAGGACAATATAATTCACCCCTCCACTTT	CAWSRTGQYNSPLHF	.	TRBV30	TRBD1	TRBJ1-6
TGTGCCAGCAGTCTCCGGACAGACAATCAGCCCCAGCATTTT	CASSLRTDNQPQHF	.	TRBV2	.	TRBJ1-5
TGTGCCAGCAGCCCGCGGGGGGGCGGGGGCAATGAGCAGTTCTTC	CASSPRGGGGNEQFF	.	TRBV5-6	TRBD2	TRBJ2-1
TGTGCCAGCAGCTCAGACGGATCCACTGAAGCTTTCTTT	CASSSDGSTEAFF	few	TRBV13	.	TRBJ1-1
TGTGCCAGCAGCGTACAGGGGGCGGGCACCGGGGAGCTGTTTTTT	CASSVQGAGTGELFF	.	TRBV7-2	TRBD1	TRBJ2-2
TGCGCCAGCAGCCCTGGGACCCCCTACGAGCAGTACTTC	CASSPGTPYEQYF	.	TRBV5-1	.	TRBJ2-7
TGCGCCAGCAGCCAAGATCAAGACTATCTCTATCGCTACACCTTC	CASSQDQDYLYRYTF	.	TRBV4-3	.	TRBJ1-2
TGTGCCAGCAGATTCATGGGACAGGGACCTTACGAGCAGTACTTC	CASRFMGQGPYEQYF	.	TRBV11-2	TRBD1	TRBJ2-7
TGTGCCAGCAGAGTTGCAGATACGCAGTATTTT	CASRVADTQYF	.	TRBV25-1	.	TRBJ2-3
TGCAGCGTTGGAGCCACCTCCTACGAGCAGTACTTC	CSVGATSYEQYF	few	TRBV29-1	.	TRBJ2-7
TGCGCCAGCAGCCCATACAGCACAGATACGCAGTATTTT	CASSPYSTDTQYF	few	TRBV5-1	.	TRBJ2-3
TGCAGCGTTGAGGGGCGACTGAACACTGAAGCTTTCTTT	CSVEGRLNTEAFF	few	TRBV29-1	.	TRBJ1-1
TGTGCCAGCAGTTTATGGAGGCCCCCAGTGGGGTACGAGCAGTACTTC	CASSLWRPPVGYEQYF	.	TRBV28	.	TRBJ2-7